The 30 T cell receptor beta chains below come from one sample, sequenced in a study of T cell responses to AZD1222 COVID-19 vaccine. Some clones are missing from TCRdb's copy, which holds only in-frame ones; the method was immunoSEQ multiplex PCR. The sample shows some 170,000 clones, about 88% of them seen only once. Specimen: peripheral blood, collected on day 0 of AZD1222 vaccination. The receptors were sampled from an adult in good health.

V gene TRBV28 combines with J gene TRBJ1-2, with D perhaps matching TRBD1 (5 bases). Germline-derived CDR1 and CDR2 are MDHEN and SYDVKM. V was trimmed by 2 bases and J by 6 bases, leaving 16 bases between them. The CDR3 contains 15 residues. Here the CDR3 reads CASSLPGAGMHGYTF. The CDR3 DNA follows: TGTGCCAGCAGTTTACCCGGGGCAGGGATGCATGGCTACACCTTC.

The J gene is TRBJ1-5, the V gene TRBV28, with D perhaps TRBD1 (5 bases). Trimming stripped 6 bases from V and 0 bases from J, with 12 bases between. The CDR3 is 15 residues long. Germline loops: CDR1 MDHEN, CDR2 SYDVKM. CDR3: CASSRGPISNQPQHF. The CDR3 region has the DNA TGTGCCAGCAGCCGGGGACCGATTAGCAATCAGCCCCAGCATTTT.

The genes are TRBV10-3 and TRBJ2-1; D might be TRBD1 (6 bases). The length of the CDR3 is 15 residues. V was shortened by 5 bases and J by 4 bases, with 15 bases between the two germline ends. Germline values: CDR1 ENHRY, CDR2 SYGVKD. DNA of the CDR3: TGTGCCATCAGTCCCGGACAGACATCTTACAATGAGCAGTTCTTC. As protein: CAISPGQTSYNEQFF.

V gene TRBV15 combines with J gene TRBJ1-1; the D is unclear. Per the germline V gene, CDR1 is LNHNV and CDR2 is YYDKDF (reference sequence). The CDR3 covers 15 residues. V shed 1 base and J shed 4 bases, with 13 bases lying between them. CDR3 DNA sequence: TGTGCCACCAGCAGAGGGAACGGCGTCGGCACTGAAGCTTTCTTT. As protein: CATSRGNGVGTEAFF.

The chain links TRBV7-3 to TRBJ1-2, with a tentative D call TRBD1 (5 bases). The germline gives CDR1 SGHTA, CDR2 FQGTGA. The V and J ends lost 2 bases and 8 bases respectively, with 15 bases between them. CDR3 size: 14 residues. This chain's CDR3 is CASSLQGGLEGYTF. As DNA, the CDR3 is TGTGCCAGCAGCTTACAGGGTGGGCTGGAAGGCTACACCTTC.

V usage is TRBV4-2 and J usage is TRBJ1-2; no reliable D call. Germline CDR1 LGHNA, CDR2 YNFKEQ. CDR3 length equals 16 residues. Trimming removed 4 bases from V and 7 bases from J, with 22 bases in between. The CDR3 region is CASSPIPIAQESGYTF. The CDR3, as DNA: TGTGCCAGCAGCCCGATCCCCATCGCGCAGGAAAGTGGCTACACCTTC.

The V and J genes are TRBV9 and TRBJ2-1; D not certain. The V and J ends lost 1 base and 4 bases respectively, with 18 bases between them. The CDR3 is 17 residues long. CDR1 and CDR2 from the germline V gene are SGDLS and YYNGEE. CDR3 protein: CASSVRQSTFFYNEQFF. The CDR3 DNA reads as TGTGCCAGCAGCGTAAGGCAGTCCACCTTTTTTTACAATGAGCAGTTCTTC.

The rearrangement uses TRBV15 and TRBJ1-5, with 7 positions matching TRBD1. V lost 1 base to trimming and J lost 5 bases; unmatched junction nucleotides: 2. The CDR3 runs to 14 residues. From germline, CDR1 is LNHNV and CDR2 YYDKDF (reference sequence). The CDR3 reads CATSRAQGDQPQHF. The CDR3 coding sequence is TGTGCCACCAGCAGAGCCCAGGGGGATCAGCCCCAGCATTTT.

The sample holds one count of this clone. The chain recombines TRBV19 with TRBJ1-2, with D possibly being TRBD1 (5 bases). The CDR3 has 16 residues. From germline, CDR1 is LNHDA and CDR2 SQIVND (reference sequence). V dropped 0 bases and J dropped 2 bases, with 13 bases sitting between them. CDR3 protein: CASSIEGRVSNYGYTF. The CDR3 region has the DNA TGTGCCAGTAGTATAGAAGGCAGGGTGTCGAACTATGGCTACACCTTC.

This clone appeared a single time. V usage is TRBV3-1 (or the pseudogene TRBV3-2) and J usage is TRBJ2-1; D is ambiguous. This CDR3 is 14 amino acids long. Trimming removed 0 bases at V and 6 bases at J, with 9 bases between. In germline, CDR1 is LGHDT, CDR2 YNNKEL (reference sequence). CDR3 in amino acids: CASSQDPPGNEQFF. In DNA form, the CDR3 reads TGTGCCAGCAGCCAAGATCCTCCAGGCAATGAGCAGTTCTTC.

The chain joins TRBV7-2 to TRBJ2-5; TRBD2 matches at 8 bases. J gave up 1 base and V 0 bases, and 4 bases lay outside the gene matches. CDR3 length equals 16 residues. CDR1 is SGHTA, CDR2 FQGNSA, per germline. The CDR3 sequence is CASSLAALAAQETQYF. DNA for the CDR3: TGTGCCAGCAGCTTAGCGGCACTAGCGGCCCAAGAGACCCAGTACTTC. The complete variable domain, with remaining parts taken from reference TRBV7-2 and TRBJ2-5, reads GAGVSQSPSNKVTEKGKDVELRCDPISGHTALYWYRQSLGQGLEFLIYFQGNSAPDKSGLPSDRFSAERTGGSVSTLTIQRTQQEDSAVYLCASSLAALAAQETQYFGPGTRLLVL.

This rearrangement joins TRBV3-1 (or the pseudogene TRBV3-2) to TRBJ1-2, with no clear D. This CDR3 is built from 14 residues. Trimming took off 1 base at V and 1 base at J, with 7 bases between the two ends. Germline V gene sequence: CDR1 LGHDT, CDR2 YNNKEL (reference sequence). CDR3 nucleotide sequence: TGTGCCAGCAGCCAAGCGTGGGATAACTATGGCTACACCTTC. Residues: CASSQAWDNYGYTF.

CDR3 residues: CSVGTSADSTDTQYF. Here the CDR3 DNA reads TGCAGCGTCGGGACTAGCGCTGACTCCACAGATACGCAGTATTTT. J is TRBJ2-3 and V is TRBV29-1, with 10 positions matching TRBD2. Germline CDR1 is SQVTM and CDR2 is ANQGSEA. This CDR3 contains 15 residues. V gave up 6 bases and J gave up 2 bases; unmatched junction bases: 8.

Note on this clone: Other DNA sequences within the sample encode an identical CDR3. V gene TRBV6-5 combines with J gene TRBJ1-2; no reliable D call. V lost 0 bases to trimming and J lost 8 bases, with 7 bases between them. CDR1 is MNHEY, CDR2 SVGAGI, per germline. This CDR3 has 12 amino acids. The CDR3 spells CASSYSGGGYTF. The CDR3 DNA is TGTGCCAGCAGTTACTCGGGAGGAGGCTACACCTTC.

The chain has TRBV5-6 and TRBJ2-2; 9 nucleotides agree with TRBD2. This CDR3 has 15 amino acids. Germline V gene lookup returns CDR1 SGHDT and CDR2 YYEEEE. J gave up 3 bases and V 4 bases, and 4 bases lay outside the gene matches. The CDR3 sequence: CASSRRTSDTGELFF. The CDR3 coding sequence is TGTGCCAGCAGCCGCCGGACTAGCGACACCGGGGAGCTGTTTTTT.

In DNA, the CDR3 is TGTGCCAGCAGCCGCACAGGGGCTGGCAATCAGCCCCAGCATTTT. Amino acids: CASSRTGAGNQPQHF. This sequence joins TRBV6-2 or TRBV6-3 and TRBJ1-5; 7 bases match TRBD1. This CDR3 has 15 amino acids. Trimming cost V 6 bases and J 2 bases; bases outside gene matches: 7. Germline values: CDR1 MNHEY, CDR2 SVGEGT.

This chain uses TRBV10-3 with TRBJ2-3, with 9 positions matching TRBD1. The CDR3 extends over 14 amino acids. Germline loops: CDR1 ENHRY, CDR2 SYGVKD. The V and J ends lost 4 bases and 3 bases, in that order; junction bases with no gene match: 2. As DNA, the CDR3 is TGTGCCATCAGTGGGGGACAGGGTACAGATACGCAGTATTTT. Its translation: CAISGGQGTDTQYF.

This clone was seen once. The chain carries TRBV7-3 and TRBJ2-2; D is possibly TRBD1 or TRBD2 (6 bases each). V was cut by 5 bases and J by 0 bases, with 19 bases left in between. CDR3 length: 18 residues. Germline V lookup: CDR1 SGHTA, CDR2 FQGTGA. The CDR3 nucleotides read TGTGCCAGCAGCGTAAGGGGGACTTTTTACGCGAACACCGGGGAGCTGTTTTTT. Its protein product is CASSVRGTFYANTGELFF.

V and J are TRBV6-5 and TRBJ1-5, with D unclear. The length of the CDR3 is 12 residues. V shed 4 bases and J shed 5 bases, with 6 bases lying between them. CDR1 and CDR2 from the germline V gene are MNHEY and SVGAGI. This chain's CDR3 is CASSFRYQPQHF. In DNA form, the CDR3 reads TGTGCCAGCAGTTTTCGGTATCAGCCCCAGCATTTT.

V gene TRBV10-3 combines with J gene TRBJ1-2, with D unclear. The CDR3 sequence is 14 residues long. Trimming stripped 9 bases from V and 0 bases from J, with 14 bases between. Per the germline V gene, CDR1 is ENHRY and CDR2 is SYGVKD. The CDR3 coding sequence is TGTGCCATTACTCCGGGAGTTCCTAACTATGGCTACACCTTC. Protein product: CAITPGVPNYGYTF.

The chain combines TRBV19 with TRBJ2-3; D remains unclear. CDR1 and CDR2 from the germline V gene are LNHDA and SQIVND (reference sequence). Trimming removed 4 bases at V and 6 bases at J, with 5 bases between. The CDR3 sequence is 11 residues long. CDR3 nucleotide sequence: TGTGCCAGTAGTACCCTGGATACGCAGTATTTT. Encoded protein: CASSTLDTQYF.

The chain has TRBV19 and TRBJ2-1, with TRBD2 matching over 9 bases. CDR1 LNHDA and CDR2 SQIVND come from the germline V gene (reference sequence). The J segment lost 6 bases and the V segment lost 8 bases, leaving 17 bases of the junction unmatched. The CDR3 contains 17 residues. CDR3 coding DNA: TGTGCCAGTCGACCCGGCGGTAGCGGGAGTTGGGTCAATGAGCAGTTCTTC. This translates into CASRPGGSGSWVNEQFF.

This chain connects TRBV7-2 to TRBJ1-1; D not certain. Per germline, CDR1 SGHTA and CDR2 FQGNSA. Trimming pared 3 bases from V and 5 bases from J, leaving 19 bases between. The CDR3 runs to 16 residues. The CDR3 DNA reads TGTGCCAGCAGCTTGTCCGGGTCCACGGCGAGTACTGAAGCTTTCTTT. Protein: CASSLSGSTASTEAFF.

The J gene is TRBJ2-5, the V gene TRBV5-1, with D possibly matching TRBD1 (6 bases). This CDR3 is 14 amino acids long. In germline, CDR1 is SGHRS, CDR2 YFSETQ. V shed 3 bases and J shed 1 base, with 10 bases lying between them. CDR3: CASSSQGIQETQYF. The CDR3 region has the DNA TGCGCCAGCAGCTCACAGGGAATCCAAGAGACCCAGTACTTC.

This clone occurred once. This chain connects TRBV7-9 to TRBJ1-6; 8 bases agree with TRBD1. The CDR3 loop spans 14 amino acids. Germline V gene sequence: CDR1 SEHNR, CDR2 FQNEAQ (reference sequence). Trimming took 4 bases from V and 10 from J; bases not matched to a gene: 6. DNA for the CDR3: TGTGCCAGCAGCTCTGGACAGGGCGGGTCACCCCTCCACTTT. It encodes CASSSGQGGSPLHF.

This clone turned up a few times. The chain joins TRBV7-3 to TRBJ1-1; tentatively, D is TRBD1 (5 bases). This CDR3 comprises 13 residues. The germline V and J ends were trimmed by 5 bases and 1 base, with 8 bases remaining between them. CDR1 and CDR2 from the germline V gene are SGHTA and FQGTGA. CDR3 sequence reads: CASSRGQNTEAFF. CDR3 nucleotide sequence: TGTGCCAGCAGCCGCGGACAGAACACTGAAGCTTTCTTT.

The J gene is TRBJ2-2, the V gene TRBV15; the D gene is possibly TRBD2 (7 bases). Germline V lookup: CDR1 LNHNV, CDR2 YYDKDF (reference sequence). This CDR3 contains 15 residues. The V gene lost 5 bases and the J gene lost 3 bases, with 13 bases spanning the gap. The CDR3 reads CATSPRGGYTGELFF. The CDR3 coding sequence is TGTGCCACCAGCCCCCGCGGGGGCTACACCGGGGAGCTGTTTTTT.

The rearrangement joins TRBV6-5 to TRBJ2-5; the D gene is possibly TRBD2 (6 bases). This CDR3 comprises 15 residues. Germline CDR1 reads MNHEY; CDR2 reads SVGAGI. Trimming cost V 2 bases and J 1 base, with 11 bases left between them. The CDR3 region has the DNA TGTGCCAGCAGTTACGGCGGGGCGGGCCAAGAGACCCAGTACTTC. Translation gives CASSYGGAGQETQYF.

This rearrangement joins TRBV6-5 to TRBJ1-2; 8 bases align to TRBD1. CDR1 and CDR2 from the germline V gene are MNHEY and SVGAGI. The CDR3 totals 15 residues. Germline trimming cut 0 bases from V and 4 bases from J; bases unmatched to any gene: 4. CDR3 in amino acids: CASSYSDRGSYGYTF. Written as DNA, the CDR3 is TGTGCCAGCAGTTACTCCGACAGGGGCAGCTATGGCTACACCTTC.

The chain joins TRBV9 to TRBJ1-2, with no clear D. The CDR3 is 13 residues long. The ends were cut back, 2 bases at V and 1 base at J, with 6 bases in the middle. The germline V gene encodes CDR1 SGDLS and CDR2 YYNGEE. The CDR3 sequence is CASSVGNNYGYTF. The CDR3 nucleotides read TGTGCCAGCAGCGTCGGCAATAACTATGGCTACACCTTC.